This T cell receptor beta chain was documented in a study of identical twins. Study results and limitations: Within cord blood, abundant beta clonotypes carried fewer insertions, but memory repertoires showed no such trend.

Trimming removed 2 bases at V and 1 base at J, with 6 bases between. CDR3 size: 13 residues. Per germline, CDR1 SGHRS and CDR2 YFSETQ. TCRdb reanalysed the 5' RACE reads using MiXCR and keeps one entry per CDR3 protein. Among 700,000 or so distinct CDR3 sequences, 8.5% to 9% were seen once, and the ten largest hold 0.98%. Comments on this clonotype: Its antigen is not identified.

The data were also submitted as part of a second study, on yellow fever vaccine responses in identical twins.

This sequence originates from a woman under 30 in good health. Specimen: PBMCs. The chain couples TRBV5-1 to TRBJ1-2; D gene unclear. CDR3 loop: CASSFQINYGYTF. In DNA, the CDR3 is TGCGCCAGCAGCTTTCAGATTAACTATGGCTACACCTTC.